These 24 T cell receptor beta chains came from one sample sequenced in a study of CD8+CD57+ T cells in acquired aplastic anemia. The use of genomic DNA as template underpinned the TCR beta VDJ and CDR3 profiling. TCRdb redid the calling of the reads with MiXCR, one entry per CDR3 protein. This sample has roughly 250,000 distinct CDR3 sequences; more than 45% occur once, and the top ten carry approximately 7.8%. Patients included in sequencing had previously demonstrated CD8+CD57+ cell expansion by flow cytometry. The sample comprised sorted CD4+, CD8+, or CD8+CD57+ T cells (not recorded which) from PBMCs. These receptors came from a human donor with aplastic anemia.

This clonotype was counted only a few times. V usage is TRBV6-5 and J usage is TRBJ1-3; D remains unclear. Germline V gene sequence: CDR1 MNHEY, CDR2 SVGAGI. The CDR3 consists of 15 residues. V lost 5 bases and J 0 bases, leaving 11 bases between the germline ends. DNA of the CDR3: TGTGCCAGCAGTCGGTCACGGCACTCTGGAAACACCATATATTTT. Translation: CASSRSRHSGNTIYF.

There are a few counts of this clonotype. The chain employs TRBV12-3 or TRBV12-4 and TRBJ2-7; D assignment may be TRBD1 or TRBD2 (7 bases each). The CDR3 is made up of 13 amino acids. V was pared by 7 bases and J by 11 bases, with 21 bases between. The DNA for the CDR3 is TGTGCCAGCACGCCCGGGGGAGGGACAGCGGAGTACTTC. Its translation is CASTPGGGTAEYF.

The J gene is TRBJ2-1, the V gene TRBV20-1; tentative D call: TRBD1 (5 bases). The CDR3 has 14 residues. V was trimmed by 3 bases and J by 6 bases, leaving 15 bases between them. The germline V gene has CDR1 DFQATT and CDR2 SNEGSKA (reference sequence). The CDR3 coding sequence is TGCAGTGCTAGTGACAGACGCCGCCTCAATGAGCAGTTCTTC. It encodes CSASDRRRLNEQFF.

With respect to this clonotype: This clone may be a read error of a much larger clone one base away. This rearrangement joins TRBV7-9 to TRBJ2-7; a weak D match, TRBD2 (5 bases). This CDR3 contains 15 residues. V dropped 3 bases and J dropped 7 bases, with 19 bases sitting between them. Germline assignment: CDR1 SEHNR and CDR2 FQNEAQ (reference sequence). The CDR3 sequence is CASSLNGYEGREQYF. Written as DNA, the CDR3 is TGTGCCAGCAGCTTGAACGGGTATGAGGGTAGGGAGCAGTACTTC.

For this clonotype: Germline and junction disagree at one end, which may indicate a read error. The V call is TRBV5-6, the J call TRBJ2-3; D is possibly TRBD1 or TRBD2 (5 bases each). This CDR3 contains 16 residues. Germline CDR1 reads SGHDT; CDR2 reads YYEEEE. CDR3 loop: CASSHGTADGTDAQYF. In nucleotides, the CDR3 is TGTGCCAGCAGCCATGGGACGGCGGACGGCACAGATGCGCAGTATTTT.

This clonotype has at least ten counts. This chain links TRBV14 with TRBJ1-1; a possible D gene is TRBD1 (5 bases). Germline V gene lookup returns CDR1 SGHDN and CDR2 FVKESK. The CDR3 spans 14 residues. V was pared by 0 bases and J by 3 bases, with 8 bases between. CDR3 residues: CASSQETGDTEAFF. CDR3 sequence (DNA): TGTGCCAGCAGCCAAGAAACAGGTGACACTGAAGCTTTCTTT.

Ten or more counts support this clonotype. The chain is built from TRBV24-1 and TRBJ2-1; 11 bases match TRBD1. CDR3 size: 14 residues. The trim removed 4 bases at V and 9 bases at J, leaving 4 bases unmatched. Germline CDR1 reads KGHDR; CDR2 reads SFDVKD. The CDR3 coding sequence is TGTGCCACCAGTGACCCGGACAGGGGGCCTGAGCAGTTCTTC. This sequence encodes CATSDPDRGPEQFF.

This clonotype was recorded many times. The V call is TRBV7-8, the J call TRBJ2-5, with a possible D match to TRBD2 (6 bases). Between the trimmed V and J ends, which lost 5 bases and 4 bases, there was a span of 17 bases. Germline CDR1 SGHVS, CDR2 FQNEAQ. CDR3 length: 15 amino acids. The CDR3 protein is CASSPWAGRLETQYF. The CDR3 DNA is TGTGCCAGCAGCCCCTGGGCAGGGAGGTTAGAGACCCAGTACTTC. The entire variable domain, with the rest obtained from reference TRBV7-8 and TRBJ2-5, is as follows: GAGVSQSPRYKVAKRGQDVALRCDPISGHVSLFWYQQALGQGPEFLTYFQNEAQLDKSGLPSDRFFAERPEGSVSTLKIQRTQQEDSAVYLCASSPWAGRLETQYFGPGTRLLVL.

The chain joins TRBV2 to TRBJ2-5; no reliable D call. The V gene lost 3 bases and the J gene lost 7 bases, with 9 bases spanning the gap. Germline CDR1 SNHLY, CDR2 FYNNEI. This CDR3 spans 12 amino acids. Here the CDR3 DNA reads TGTGCCAGCAGTGAGAGAGGAGTGACCCAGTACTTC. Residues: CASSERGVTQYF.

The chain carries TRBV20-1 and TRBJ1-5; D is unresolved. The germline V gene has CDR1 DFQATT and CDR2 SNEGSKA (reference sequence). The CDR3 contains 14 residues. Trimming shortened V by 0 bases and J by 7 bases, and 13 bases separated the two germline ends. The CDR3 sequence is CSARDMTGRQPQHF. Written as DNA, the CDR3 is TGCAGTGCTAGAGATATGACCGGTCGGCAGCCCCAGCATTTT.

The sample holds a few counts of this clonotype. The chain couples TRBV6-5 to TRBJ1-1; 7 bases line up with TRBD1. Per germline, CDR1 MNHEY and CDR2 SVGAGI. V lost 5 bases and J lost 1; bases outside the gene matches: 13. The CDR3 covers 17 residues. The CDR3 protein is CASSNLRTGWENTEAFF. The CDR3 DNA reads TGTGCCAGCAGTAACCTAAGGACAGGCTGGGAGAACACTGAAGCTTTCTTT.

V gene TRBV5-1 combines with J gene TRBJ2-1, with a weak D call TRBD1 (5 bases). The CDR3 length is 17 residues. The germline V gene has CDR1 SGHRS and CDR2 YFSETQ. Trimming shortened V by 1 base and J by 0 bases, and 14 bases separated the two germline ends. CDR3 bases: TGCGCCAGCAGCTTGTCGGCAGGGCTGGGCTCCTACAATGAGCAGTTCTTC. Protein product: CASSLSAGLGSYNEQFF.

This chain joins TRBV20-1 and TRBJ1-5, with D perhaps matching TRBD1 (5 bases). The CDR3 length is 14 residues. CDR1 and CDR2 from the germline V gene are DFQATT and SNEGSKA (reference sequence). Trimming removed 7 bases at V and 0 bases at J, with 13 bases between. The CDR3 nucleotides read TGCAGTGAAGCAACAGGTTTTAGCAATCAGCCCCAGCATTTT. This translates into CSEATGFSNQPQHF.

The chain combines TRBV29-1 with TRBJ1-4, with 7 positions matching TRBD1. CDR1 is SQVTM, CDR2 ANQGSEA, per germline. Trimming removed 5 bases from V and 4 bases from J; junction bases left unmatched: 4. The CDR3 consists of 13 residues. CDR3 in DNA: TGCAGCGTTTGGGACAGATTTAATGAAAAACTGTTTTTT. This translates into CSVWDRFNEKLFF.

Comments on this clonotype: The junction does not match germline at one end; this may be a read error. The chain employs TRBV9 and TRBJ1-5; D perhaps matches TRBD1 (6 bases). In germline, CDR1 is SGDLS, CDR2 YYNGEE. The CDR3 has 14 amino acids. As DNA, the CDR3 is TGTGCCCGCAGCGCGATACAGGGAGGACAGCCCCAGCATTTT. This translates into CARSAIQGGQPQHF.

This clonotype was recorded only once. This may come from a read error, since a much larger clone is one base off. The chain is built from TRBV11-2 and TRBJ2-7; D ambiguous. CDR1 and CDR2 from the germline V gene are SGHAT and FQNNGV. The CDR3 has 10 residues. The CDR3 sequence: CASSVYERYF. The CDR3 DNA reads TGTGCCAGCAGCGTTTACGAGCGGTACTTC.

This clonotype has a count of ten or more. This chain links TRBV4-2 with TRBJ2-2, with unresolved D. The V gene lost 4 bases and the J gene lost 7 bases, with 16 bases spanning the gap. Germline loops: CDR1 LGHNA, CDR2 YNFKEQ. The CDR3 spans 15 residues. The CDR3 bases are TGTGCCAGCAGCCTAAAACAGAGCGAGGTCGGGGAGCTGTTTTTT. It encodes CASSLKQSEVGELFF.

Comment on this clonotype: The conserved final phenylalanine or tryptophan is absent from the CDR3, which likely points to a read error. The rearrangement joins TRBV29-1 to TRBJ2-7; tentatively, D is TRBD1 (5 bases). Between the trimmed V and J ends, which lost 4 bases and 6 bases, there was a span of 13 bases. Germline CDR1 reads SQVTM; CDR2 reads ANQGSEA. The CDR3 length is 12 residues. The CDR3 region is CSVGHPQGEQYL. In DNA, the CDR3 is TGCAGCGTTGGGCATCCCCAGGGCGAGCAGTACCTC.

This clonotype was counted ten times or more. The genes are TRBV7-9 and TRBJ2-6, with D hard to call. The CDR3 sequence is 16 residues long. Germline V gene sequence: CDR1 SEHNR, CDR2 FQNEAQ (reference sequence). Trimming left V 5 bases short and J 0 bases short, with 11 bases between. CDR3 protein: CASSPYMHSGANVLTF. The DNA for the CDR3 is TGTGCCAGCAGCCCATACATGCACTCTGGGGCCAACGTCCTGACTTTC. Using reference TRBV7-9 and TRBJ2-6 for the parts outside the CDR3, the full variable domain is DTGVSQNPRHKITKRGQNVTFRCDPISEHNRLYWYRQTLGQGPEFLTYFQNEAQLEKSRLLSDRFSAERPKGSFSTLEIQRTEQGDSAMYLCASSPYMHSGANVLTFGAGSRLTVL.

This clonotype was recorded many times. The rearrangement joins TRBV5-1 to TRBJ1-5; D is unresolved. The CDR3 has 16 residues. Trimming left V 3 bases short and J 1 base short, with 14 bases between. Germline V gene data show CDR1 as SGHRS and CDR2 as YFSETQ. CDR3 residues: CASSSFDGPSNQPQHF. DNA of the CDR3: TGCGCCAGCAGCTCGTTTGACGGACCCAGCAATCAGCCCCAGCATTTT.

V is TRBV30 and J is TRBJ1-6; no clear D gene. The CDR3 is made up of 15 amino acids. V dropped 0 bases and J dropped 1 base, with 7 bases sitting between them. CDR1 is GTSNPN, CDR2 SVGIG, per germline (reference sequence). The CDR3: CAWSVYRSYNSPLHF. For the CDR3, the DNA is TGTGCCTGGAGTGTATATCGTTCCTATAATTCACCCCTCCACTTT.

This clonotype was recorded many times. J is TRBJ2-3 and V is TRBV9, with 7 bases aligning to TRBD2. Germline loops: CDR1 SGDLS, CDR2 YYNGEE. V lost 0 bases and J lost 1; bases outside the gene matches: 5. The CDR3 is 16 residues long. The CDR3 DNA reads TGTGCCAGCAGCGTAGCTTTGGGGGGGGGCACAGATACGCAGTATTTT. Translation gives CASSVALGGGTDTQYF.

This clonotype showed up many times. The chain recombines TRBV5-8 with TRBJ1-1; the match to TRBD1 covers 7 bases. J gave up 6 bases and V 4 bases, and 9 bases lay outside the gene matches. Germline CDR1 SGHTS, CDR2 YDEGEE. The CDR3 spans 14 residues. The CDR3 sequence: CASSPDRDVSEAFF. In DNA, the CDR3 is TGTGCCAGCAGCCCCGACAGGGATGTTTCTGAAGCTTTCTTT.

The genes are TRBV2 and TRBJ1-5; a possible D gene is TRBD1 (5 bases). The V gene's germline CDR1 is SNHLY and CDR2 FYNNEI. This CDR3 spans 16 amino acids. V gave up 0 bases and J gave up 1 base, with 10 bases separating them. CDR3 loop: CASSEALGRSNQPQHF. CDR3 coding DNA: TGTGCCAGCAGTGAAGCGCTGGGGCGAAGCAATCAGCCCCAGCATTTT.